The 5 T cell receptor beta chains in this list originate from one sample, sequenced in a study of identical twins. TCRdb reprocessed the 5' RACE reads with MiXCR, giving one entry per CDR3 protein. This table has hundreds of thousands of distinct CDR3 sequences, about 7.6% appearing once. The same data also went into a second study, on yellow fever vaccine responses in identical twins.

The sequenced sample was PBMCs. All receptors derive from a woman under 30 in good health.

This clonotype was picked up a small number of times. V and J are TRBV18 and TRBJ1-1; D not certain. The CDR3 loop spans 12 amino acids. V lost 4 bases to trimming and J lost 3 bases, with 6 bases between them. Germline CDR1 reads KGHSH; CDR2 reads LQKENI. CDR3 protein: CASSQSDTEAFF. The CDR3 coding sequence is TGTGCCAGCTCACAGAGTGACACTGAAGCTTTCTTT.

This clonotype showed up many times. The J gene is TRBJ2-5, the V gene TRBV29-1, with no clear D. CDR1 is SQVTM and CDR2 is ANQGSEA in the germline V gene. This CDR3 comprises 10 residues. The V gene lost 6 bases and the J gene lost 5 bases, with 7 bases spanning the gap. CDR3 DNA sequence: TGCAGCGTGGCGACGGAGACCCAGTACTTC. Residues: CSVATETQYF.

This clonotype occurred a few times. This chain uses TRBV6-5 with TRBJ2-3; 11 bases are shared with TRBD2. With V trimmed by 4 bases and J by 2 bases, 8 bases remained unmatched. CDR3 length: 17 residues. Germline V gene data show CDR1 as MNHEY and CDR2 as SVGAGI. The CDR3 nucleotides read TGTGCCAGCAGTTGGCGGGCTAGCGGGGGGCCCACAGATACGCAGTATTTT. It yields the protein CASSWRASGGPTDTQYF.

V usage is TRBV28 and J usage is TRBJ2-7; 7 nucleotides agree with TRBD1. Trimming took 5 bases from V and 2 from J; bases not matched to a gene: 3. The CDR3 extends over 13 amino acids. The germline V gene has CDR1 MDHEN and CDR2 SYDVKM. Here the CDR3 DNA reads TGTGCCAGCAGTAAGACAGGGCCCTACGAGCAGTACTTC. It encodes CASSKTGPYEQYF.

This chain joins TRBV20-1 and TRBJ1-2; 7 nucleotides agree with TRBD1. CDR3 length equals 15 residues. In germline, CDR1 is DFQATT, CDR2 SNEGSKA (reference sequence). After removal of 5 bases from V and 6 bases from J, the junction contained 15 bases not matched to a gene. The CDR3 region has the DNA TGCAGTGCTGGACGCCTGGACAGGAAGGCGGATGGCTACACCTTC. As protein: CSAGRLDRKADGYTF.